This is a list of T cell receptor beta chains from one sample in a study of blood T cells in healthy people across ages. TCRdb re-called the 5' RACE reads through MiXCR, storing one row per CDR3 protein. The table records about 780,000 distinct CDR3 sequences, about 42% of them present only once. Sequenced: blood. These receptors originate from an elderly man in good health. Each CDR3 is given with its conserved first and last residue. A D gene is named only where the DNA matches it firmly. A clone size is listed for some rows: how often the clone was seen (once, few, many), or a class if it is expanded.

J: TRBJ1-2; D: .; size: few; V: TRBV7-2; CDR3: CASSFRQLRGYTF; DNA: TGTGCCAGCAGCTTTAGACAGCTTCGCGGCTACACCTTC
J: TRBJ2-7; D: .; size: few; V: TRBV4-2; CDR3: CASSQSGQRREQYF; DNA: TGTGCCAGCAGCCAATCCGGACAGCGGCGCGAGCAGTACTTC
J: TRBJ2-7; D: TRBD1; size: .; V: TRBV27; CDR3: CASRVTGARIHEQYF; DNA: TGTGCCAGCAGGGTGACAGGGGCGCGCATCCACGAGCAGTACTTC
J: TRBJ2-1; D: .; size: few; V: TRBV28; CDR3: CASRKPVAGKYEQFF; DNA: TGTGCCAGCCGAAAGCCCGTCGCGGGAAAGTATGAGCAGTTCTTC
J: TRBJ2-7; D: .; size: .; V: TRBV12-3/TRBV12-4; CDR3: CASSLAREGPYEQYF; DNA: TGTGCCAGCAGTTTAGCGCGTGAGGGGCCCTACGAGCAGTACTTC
J: TRBJ2-7; D: .; size: few; V: TRBV28; CDR3: CASSYPLRGPSNEQYF; DNA: TGTGCCAGCAGTTACCCGTTAAGGGGCCCCTCTAATGAGCAGTACTTC
J: TRBJ2-7; D: TRBD2; size: .; V: TRBV4-1; CDR3: CASSPAPGGPYEQYF; DNA: TGCGCCAGCAGCCCGGCCCCGGGAGGGCCGTACGAGCAGTACTTC
J: TRBJ2-7; D: .; size: few; V: TRBV9; CDR3: CASSVGPGTSYEQYF; DNA: TGTGCCAGCAGCGTAGGACCAGGGACCTCCTACGAGCAGTACTTC
J: TRBJ2-3; D: .; size: .; V: TRBV24-1; CDR3: CATRGSGDTQYF; DNA: TGTGCCACCAGGGGGAGCGGAGATACGCAGTATTTT
J: TRBJ2-7; D: .; size: .; V: TRBV20-1; CDR3: CSALTGISYEQYF; DNA: TGCAGTGCGCTTACGGGCATCTCCTACGAGCAGTACTTC
J: TRBJ2-2; D: .; size: .; V: TRBV12-3/TRBV12-4; CDR3: CASSTLLGKDSNTGELFF; DNA: TGTGCCAGCAGTACATTACTGGGGAAAGACTCGAACACCGGGGAGCTGTTTTTT
J: TRBJ2-5; D: .; size: .; V: TRBV5-1; CDR3: CASSTGTREETQYF; DNA: TGCGCCAGCAGTACCGGGACTCGAGAAGAGACCCAGTACTTC
J: TRBJ2-2; D: TRBD1; size: many; V: TRBV20-1; CDR3: CSAVDRGPYPTTSSLGELFF; DNA: TGCAGTGCCGTCGACAGGGGGCCCTACCCAACGACTAGCAGCCTCGGGGAGCTGTTTTTT
J: TRBJ1-1; D: .; size: .; V: TRBV14; CDR3: CASSQGVSNTEAFF; DNA: TGTGCCAGCAGCCAAGGTGTTTCGAACACTGAAGCTTTCTTT
J: TRBJ2-5; D: TRBD2; size: once; V: TRBV5-6; CDR3: CASSLRTSGNREETQYF; DNA: TGTGCCAGCAGCTTAAGGACTAGCGGGAACCGAGAGGAGACCCAGTACTTC
J: TRBJ2-5; D: TRBD1; size: once; V: TRBV4-1; CDR3: CASRPHTDRGETQYF; DNA: TGCGCCAGCAGGCCACACACGGACAGGGGAGAGACCCAGTACTTC
J: TRBJ2-5; D: .; size: few; V: TRBV5-1; CDR3: CASSFGTQGEETQYF; DNA: TGCGCCAGCAGCTTCGGGACACAAGGGGAAGAGACCCAGTACTTC
J: TRBJ1-2; D: TRBD1; size: .; V: TRBV12-3/TRBV12-4; CDR3: CASSSQGGGYTF; DNA: TGTGCCAGCAGTTCGCAGGGGGGGGGCTACACCTTC
J: TRBJ2-3; D: TRBD2; size: .; V: TRBV30; CDR3: CAWSTGTSGKRDTQYF; DNA: TGTGCCTGGAGTACCGGGACTAGCGGGAAAAGAGATACGCAGTATTTT
J: TRBJ1-6; D: TRBD1; size: .; V: TRBV27; CDR3: CASSLLDRGSPLHF; DNA: TGTGCCAGCAGTTTACTGGACAGGGGTTCACCCCTCCACTTT
J: TRBJ2-7; D: TRBD2; size: few; V: TRBV3-1; CDR3: CASSQHSRGRHYEQYF; DNA: TGTGCCAGCAGCCAACATAGCCGCGGGAGGCACTACGAGCAGTACTTC
J: TRBJ2-3; D: .; size: many; V: TRBV5-1; CDR3: CASSLEPSTDTQYF; DNA: TGTGCCAGCAGCTTAGAGCCTAGCACAGATACGCAGTATTTT
J: TRBJ2-7; D: TRBD1; size: .; V: TRBV6-1; CDR3: CASSGPGGASYEQYF; DNA: TGTGCCAGCAGCGGCCCAGGGGGCGCCTCATACGAGCAGTACTTC
J: TRBJ2-7; D: .; size: few; V: TRBV21-1; CDR3: CASSKGQEVREQYF; DNA: TGTGCCAGCAGCAAAGGACAGGAGGTCAGGGAGCAGTACTTC
J: TRBJ2-1; D: .; size: .; V: TRBV6-2/TRBV6-3; CDR3: CASTASDTYNEQFF; DNA: TGTGCCAGCACGGCTAGCGACACATACAATGAGCAGTTCTTC
J: TRBJ1-5; D: .; size: .; V: TRBV28; CDR3: CASSLLVWRRGVIVRPQHF; DNA: TGTGCCAGCAGTTTATTGGTATGGCGGCGGGGGGTTATCGTGAGGCCCCAGCATTTT
J: TRBJ2-7; D: TRBD1; size: few; V: TRBV7-9; CDR3: CASSKPGQGAYEQYF; DNA: TGTGCCAGCAGCAAACCGGGACAGGGGGCCTACGAGCAGTACTTC
J: TRBJ2-1; D: TRBD1; size: few; V: TRBV4-3; CDR3: CASSQGRGLEHEQFF; DNA: TGCGCCAGCAGCCAAGGCAGGGGGCTTGAACATGAGCAGTTCTTC
J: TRBJ2-3; D: .; size: .; V: TRBV30; CDR3: CAWMRGPMDTDTQYF; DNA: TGTGCCTGGATGAGAGGGCCAATGGACACAGATACGCAGTATTTT
J: TRBJ2-2; D: .; size: few; V: TRBV18; CDR3: CASSPITNTGELFF; DNA: TGTGCCAGCTCTCCCATTACGAACACCGGGGAGCTGTTTTTT